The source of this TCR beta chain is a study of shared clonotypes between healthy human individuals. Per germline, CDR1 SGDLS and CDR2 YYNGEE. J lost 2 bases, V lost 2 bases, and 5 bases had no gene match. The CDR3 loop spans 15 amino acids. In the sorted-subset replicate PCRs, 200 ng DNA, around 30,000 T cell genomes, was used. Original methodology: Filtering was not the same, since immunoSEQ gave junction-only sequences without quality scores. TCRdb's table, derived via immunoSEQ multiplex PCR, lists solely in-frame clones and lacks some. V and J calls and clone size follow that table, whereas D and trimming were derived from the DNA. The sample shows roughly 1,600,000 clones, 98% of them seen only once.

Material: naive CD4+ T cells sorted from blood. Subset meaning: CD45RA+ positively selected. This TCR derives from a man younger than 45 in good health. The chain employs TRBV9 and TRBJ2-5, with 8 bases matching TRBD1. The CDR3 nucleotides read TGTGCCAGCAGCGTTACAGGGGGGAGGCAAGAGACCCAGTACTTC. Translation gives CASSVTGGRQETQYF.